The 18 T cell receptor beta chains given below trace back to one sample, sequenced in a study of T-cell memory formation after mild COVID-19. TCRdb reanalysed the 5' RACE reads using MiXCR and keeps one entry per CDR3 protein. The profile shows more than 150,000 distinct CDR3 sequences, 18% of them singletons. Material: PBMCs or a T cell subset sorted from them (not recorded which). Receptor source: a man between 18 and 29 years old who had mild COVID-19 (a few samples of this study predate the infection). Cell type and time point are not known.

This clonotype has just a few counts. V gene TRBV11-2 combines with J gene TRBJ1-2; TRBD1 might be the D (6 bases). In germline, CDR1 is SGHAT, CDR2 FQNNGV. The CDR3 is made up of 14 amino acids. Trimming stripped 5 bases from V and 2 bases from J, with 12 bases between. DNA for the CDR3: TGTGCCAGCAGCACCGGGACAACCAACTATGGCTACACCTTC. It encodes CASSTGTTNYGYTF. Full variable domain (missing parts from reference TRBV11-2 and TRBJ1-2): EAGVAQSPRYKIIEKRQSVAFWCNPISGHATLYWYQQILGQGPKLLIQFQNNGVVDDSQLPKDRFSAERLKGVDSTLKIQPAKLEDSAVYLCASSTGTTNYGYTFGSGTRLTVV.

This clonotype was detected a few times. The chain links TRBV7-2 to TRBJ1-5; 8 bases align to TRBD1. This CDR3 is 16 amino acids long. Losses at the gene ends were 2 bases for V and 6 bases for J; bases not matched to a gene: 9. Germline V lookup: CDR1 SGHTA, CDR2 FQGNSA. CDR3 nucleotide sequence: TGTGCCAGCAGCTTATATCTCGACAGGGGCGGTCAGCCCCAGCATTTT. Translating gives CASSLYLDRGGQPQHF.

V is TRBV5-1 and J is TRBJ1-2; TRBD1 agrees at 8 bases. Germline loops: CDR1 SGHRS, CDR2 YFSETQ. The junction had 6 bases not matched to a gene; V was cut back by 3 bases and J by 8 bases. The length of the CDR3 is 13 residues. CDR3 DNA: TGCGCCAGCAGCTCTCAGGGGGCTGGAGGCTACACCTTC. Amino acid sequence: CASSSQGAGGYTF.

This clonotype showed up just a few times. This chain connects TRBV7-2 to TRBJ2-3, with D unresolved. The CDR3 runs 13 residues. Per the germline V gene, CDR1 is SGHTA and CDR2 is FQGNSA. Trimming stripped 5 bases from V and 2 bases from J, with 8 bases between. CDR3 loop: CASSRPVTDTQYF. CDR3 in DNA: TGTGCCAGCAGCCGACCGGTCACAGATACGCAGTATTTT.

The V gene is TRBV7-9, the J gene TRBJ1-6; D is uncertain. CDR3 length equals 13 residues. The V gene lost 5 bases and the J gene lost 15 bases, with 17 bases spanning the gap. Germline V gene data show CDR1 as SEHNR and CDR2 as FQNEAQ (reference sequence). The CDR3 DNA sequence: TGTGCCAGCAGCCCTCCCGACAAATTTTTCCTCCACTTT. Translation gives CASSPPDKFFLHF.

The J gene is TRBJ2-4, the V gene TRBV2, with TRBD2 matching over 8 bases. Per the germline V gene, CDR1 is SNHLY and CDR2 is FYNNEI. Losses at the gene ends were 7 bases for V and 0 bases for J; bases not matched to a gene: 20. There are 20 residues in the CDR3. Written as DNA, the CDR3 is TGTGCCAGCAAGGAGCGCTGGGCGGGGGGACAACGGCTAGCCAAAAACATTCAGTACTTC. Its translation: CASKERWAGGQRLAKNIQYF.

The table lists this clonotype with a few counts. The chain couples TRBV5-1 to TRBJ2-3, with 10 nucleotides matching TRBD1. This CDR3 has 15 amino acids. V shed 6 bases, J shed 0 bases, and the junction held 4 bases outside the gene matches. Germline V gene sequence: CDR1 SGHRS, CDR2 YFSETQ. The CDR3 DNA sequence: TGCGCCAGCAAGGGGGACAGGGGTAGCACAGATACGCAGTATTTT. This encodes CASKGDRGSTDTQYF.

This clonotype has a handful of counts. This chain links TRBV20-1 with TRBJ2-7; D is uncertain. CDR3 length: 14 residues. The germline V gene encodes CDR1 DFQATT and CDR2 SNEGSKA (reference sequence). V shed 6 bases and J shed 4 bases, with 19 bases lying between them. The CDR3 DNA sequence: TGCAGTGCCTCTACCGGGTCCCACTTATACGAGCAGTACTTC. It yields the protein CSASTGSHLYEQYF.

Only a few counts were recorded for this clonotype. V is TRBV5-1 and J is TRBJ2-5; D might be TRBD1 (5 bases). The CDR3 consists of 16 residues. Germline assignment: CDR1 SGHRS and CDR2 YFSETQ. Trimming stripped 0 bases from V and 1 base from J, with 13 bases between. The CDR3 reads CASSLEGRRAQETQYF. DNA of the CDR3: TGCGCCAGCAGCTTGGAAGGTCGCAGGGCCCAAGAGACCCAGTACTTC. The whole variable domain, filled in from reference TRBV5-1 and TRBJ2-5, reads KAGVTQTPRYLIKTRGQQVTLSCSPISGHRSVSWYQQTPGQGLQFLFEYFSETQRNKGNFPGRFSGRQFSNSRSEMNVSTLELGDSALYLCASSLEGRRAQETQYFGPGTRLLVL.

The chain employs TRBV19 and TRBJ2-3, with D perhaps TRBD1 (5 bases). Trimming shortened V by 6 bases and J by 3 bases, and 13 bases separated the two germline ends. The V gene's germline CDR1 is LNHDA and CDR2 SQIVND (reference sequence). The CDR3 covers 14 residues. The DNA for the CDR3 is TGTGCCAGTAGCCAGGGTTCTCAAACAGATACGCAGTATTTT. Its protein product is CASSQGSQTDTQYF.

The rearrangement uses TRBV7-2 and TRBJ2-7, with unresolved D. Germline values: CDR1 SGHTA, CDR2 FQGNSA. CDR3 length: 14 amino acids. V was cut by 1 base and J by 3 bases, with 10 bases left in between. In DNA, the CDR3 is TGTGCCAGCAGCTTAGTCCCGGTCAGCTACGAGCAGTACGTC. This encodes CASSLVPVSYEQYV.

This chain links TRBV2 with TRBJ2-5; a possible D gene is TRBD1 (6 bases). The germline CDR1 and CDR2 sequences are SNHLY and FYNNEI. V lost 3 bases and J 7 bases, leaving 9 bases between the germline ends. The CDR3 runs to 12 residues. CDR3 DNA sequence: TGTGCCAGCAGTGACCTAGGGGGGACCCAGTACTTC. Its protein product is CASSDLGGTQYF. Full variable domain (outside the CDR3, taken from reference TRBV2 and TRBJ2-5): EPEVTQTPSHQVTQMGQEVILRCVPISNHLYFYWYRQILGQKVEFLVSFYNNEISEKSEIFDDQFSVERPDGSNFTLKIRSTKLEDSAMYFCASSDLGGTQYFGPGTRLLVL.

This sequence joins TRBV27 and TRBJ2-7, with 9 positions matching TRBD1. With 6 bases clipped from V and 6 bases from J, the junction kept 3 bases outside the gene matches. Germline CDR1 reads MNHEY; CDR2 reads SMNVEV (reference sequence). CDR3 length: 12 amino acids. The CDR3 loop reads CASRTGGGEQYF. The CDR3 region has the DNA TGTGCCAGCAGGACAGGGGGAGGCGAGCAGTACTTC.

This clonotype was detected only a few times. The CDR3 DNA reads as TGTGCCAGCAGCCAAGGGACAGCGACTGAAGCTTTCTTT. It encodes CASSQGTATEAFF. This sequence joins TRBV3-1 and TRBJ1-1; the D gene is possibly TRBD1 (6 bases). Germline assignment: CDR1 LGHDT and CDR2 YNNKEL (reference sequence). The V end lost 1 base, the J end lost 5 bases, and 8 bases lay between the germline ends. This CDR3 is 13 amino acids long. Full variable domain (remainder filled in from reference TRBV3-1 and TRBJ1-1): DTAVSQTPKYLVTQMGNDKSIKCEQNLGHDTMYWYKQDSKKFLKIMFSYNNKELIINETVPNRFSPKSPDKAHLNLHINSLELGDSAVYFCASSQGTATEAFFGQGTRLTVV.

This clonotype was recorded a few times. V is TRBV7-8 and J is TRBJ2-5, with D possibly matching TRBD2 (6 bases). The CDR3 totals 15 residues. The V gene lost 6 bases and the J gene lost 5 bases, with 19 bases spanning the gap. Looked up from germline, CDR1 is SGHVS and CDR2 is FQNEAQ. Here the CDR3 DNA reads TGTGCCAGCAGTTCTGAGGCGGGGTTTGTGGAGACCCAGTACTTC. Its protein is CASSSEAGFVETQYF.

This clonotype was seen a handful of times. The chain uses TRBV7-2 and TRBJ1-1; no clear D. The CDR3 loop spans 13 amino acids. Germline CDR1 and CDR2: SGHTA and FQGNSA. V lost 5 bases to trimming and J lost 0 bases, with 7 bases between them. CDR3 protein: CASSRRMNTEAFF. In nucleotides, the CDR3 is TGTGCCAGCAGCCGCAGAATGAACACTGAAGCTTTCTTT. The variable domain in full, completed from reference TRBV7-2 and TRBJ1-1, reads GAGVSQSPSNKVTEKGKDVELRCDPISGHTALYWYRQSLGQGLEFLIYFQGNSAPDKSGLPSDRFSAERTGGSVSTLTIQRTQQEDSAVYLCASSRRMNTEAFFGQGTRLTVV.

In its sample, this clonotype was seen a few times. The chain links TRBV18 to TRBJ2-3; D is undetermined. V shed 8 bases and J shed 0 bases, with 15 bases lying between them. The CDR3 is 15 amino acids. Germline CDR1 and CDR2: KGHSH and LQKENI. CDR3 coding DNA: TGTGCCAGCGCCCGGCAGAAGACTAGCACAGATACGCAGTATTTT. As protein: CASARQKTSTDTQYF. The full variable domain, its missing parts supplied by reference TRBV18 and TRBJ2-3, is NAGVMQNPRHLVRRRGQEARLRCSPMKGHSHVYWYRQLPEEGLKFMVYLQKENIIDESGMPKERFSAEFPKEGPSILRIQQVVRGDSAAYFCASARQKTSTDTQYFGPGTRLTVL.

Points on this clonotype: A junction boundary mismatches the germline segment, possibly from a read error. The chain recombines TRBV4-1 with TRBJ1-3; no clear D gene. This CDR3 region has 15 residues. Germline V gives CDR1 MGHRA, CDR2 YSYEKL. The CDR3 region has the DNA TGCTCCAGCAGCCAAGGGCGGGCTCCTGGAAACACCATATATTTT. This encodes CSSSQGRAPGNTIYF.